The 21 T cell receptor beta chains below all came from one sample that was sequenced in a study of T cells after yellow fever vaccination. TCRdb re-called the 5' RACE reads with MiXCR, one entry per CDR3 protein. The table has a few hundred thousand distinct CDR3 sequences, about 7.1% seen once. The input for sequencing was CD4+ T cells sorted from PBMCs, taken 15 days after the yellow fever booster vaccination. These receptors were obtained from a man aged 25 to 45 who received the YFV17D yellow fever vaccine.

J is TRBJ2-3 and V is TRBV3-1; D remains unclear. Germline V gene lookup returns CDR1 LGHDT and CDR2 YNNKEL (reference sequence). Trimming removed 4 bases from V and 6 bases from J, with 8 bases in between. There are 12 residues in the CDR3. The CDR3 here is CASSRVSDTQYF. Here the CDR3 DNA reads TGTGCCAGCAGCCGCGTTTCGGATACGCAGTATTTT.

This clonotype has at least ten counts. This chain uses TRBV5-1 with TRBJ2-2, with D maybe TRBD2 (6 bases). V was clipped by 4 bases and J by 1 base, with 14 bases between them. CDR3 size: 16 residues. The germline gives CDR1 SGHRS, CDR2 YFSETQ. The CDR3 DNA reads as TGCGCCAGCAGCCCGGCGGGAATCGGGAACACCGGGGAGCTGTTTTTT. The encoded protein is CASSPAGIGNTGELFF.

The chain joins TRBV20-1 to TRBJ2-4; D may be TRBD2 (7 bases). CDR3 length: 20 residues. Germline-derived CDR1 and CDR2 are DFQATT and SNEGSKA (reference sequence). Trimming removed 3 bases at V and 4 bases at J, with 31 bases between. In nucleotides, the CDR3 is TGCAGTGCTAGTGGGCTGCGGGGTTTAACCGGGGAGGGGGTTAAAAACATTCAGTACTTC. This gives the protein CSASGLRGLTGEGVKNIQYF.

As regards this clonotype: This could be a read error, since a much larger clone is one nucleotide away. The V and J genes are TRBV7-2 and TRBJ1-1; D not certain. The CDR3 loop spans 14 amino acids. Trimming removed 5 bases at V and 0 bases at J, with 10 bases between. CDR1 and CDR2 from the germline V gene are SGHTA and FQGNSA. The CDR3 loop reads CASSPIMMNTEAFF. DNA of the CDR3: TGTGCCAGCAGCCCCATCATGATGAACACTGAAGCTTTCTTT.

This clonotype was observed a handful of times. CDR3 loop: CASSLAYGETQPQHF. The CDR3, as DNA: TGTGCCAGCAGCTTAGCTTACGGGGAAACTCAGCCCCAGCATTTT. This chain connects TRBV7-2 to TRBJ1-5, with D uncertain. Germline assignment: CDR1 SGHTA and CDR2 FQGNSA. The CDR3 has 15 amino acids. With 0 bases removed from V and 6 bases from J, the gap between germline ends came to 12 bases.

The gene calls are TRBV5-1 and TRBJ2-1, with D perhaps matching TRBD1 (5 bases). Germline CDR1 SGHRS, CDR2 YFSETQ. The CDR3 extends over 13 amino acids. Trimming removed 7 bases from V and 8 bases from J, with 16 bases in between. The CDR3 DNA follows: TGCGCCAGCGGTCTAGGGGCGGTCGATGAGCAGTTCTTC. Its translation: CASGLGAVDEQFF.

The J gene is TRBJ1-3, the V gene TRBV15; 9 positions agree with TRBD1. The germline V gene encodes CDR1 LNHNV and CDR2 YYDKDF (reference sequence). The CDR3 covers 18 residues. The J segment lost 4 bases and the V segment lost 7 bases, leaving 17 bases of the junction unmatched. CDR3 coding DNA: TGTGCCACCACCACCGGGACAGGGTCTGTTCTAGTCGGAAACACCATATATTTT. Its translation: CATTTGTGSVLVGNTIYF.

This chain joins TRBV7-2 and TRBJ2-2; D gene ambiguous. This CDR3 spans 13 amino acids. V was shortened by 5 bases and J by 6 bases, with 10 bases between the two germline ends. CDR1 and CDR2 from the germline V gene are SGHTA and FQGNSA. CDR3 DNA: TGTGCCAGCAGCCCTAATGCTGCCGGGGAGCTGTTTTTT. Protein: CASSPNAAGELFF. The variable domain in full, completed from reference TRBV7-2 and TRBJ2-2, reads GAGVSQSPSNKVTEKGKDVELRCDPISGHTALYWYRQSLGQGLEFLIYFQGNSAPDKSGLPSDRFSAERTGGSVSTLTIQRTQQEDSAVYLCASSPNAAGELFFGEGSRLTVL.

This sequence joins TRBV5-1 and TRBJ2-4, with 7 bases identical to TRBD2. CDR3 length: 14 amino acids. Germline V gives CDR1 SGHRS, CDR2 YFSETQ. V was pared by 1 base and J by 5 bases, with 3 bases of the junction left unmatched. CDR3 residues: CASSLRSGENIQYF. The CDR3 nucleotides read TGCGCCAGCAGCTTGAGAAGCGGGGAAAACATTCAGTACTTC.

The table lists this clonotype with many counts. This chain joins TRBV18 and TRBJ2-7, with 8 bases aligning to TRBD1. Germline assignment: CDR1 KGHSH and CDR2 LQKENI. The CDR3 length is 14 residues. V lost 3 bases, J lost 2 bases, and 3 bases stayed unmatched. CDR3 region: CASSPGTGAYEQYF. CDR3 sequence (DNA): TGTGCCAGCTCACCGGGGACAGGTGCCTACGAGCAGTACTTC.

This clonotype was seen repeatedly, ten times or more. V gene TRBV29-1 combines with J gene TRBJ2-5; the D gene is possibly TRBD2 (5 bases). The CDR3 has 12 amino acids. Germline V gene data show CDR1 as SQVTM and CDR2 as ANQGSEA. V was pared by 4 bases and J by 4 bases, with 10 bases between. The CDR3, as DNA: TGCAGCGTTGGAAGGAGCGGAGAGACCCAGTACTTC. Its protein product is CSVGRSGETQYF.

The CDR3 here is CASSSAGMKYF. DNA of the CDR3: TGCGCCAGCAGTTCGGCGGGTATGAAGTATTTT. This chain joins TRBV5-1 and TRBJ2-3, with TRBD2 as a possible D gene (5 bases). The V gene's germline CDR1 is SGHRS and CDR2 YFSETQ. With 5 bases removed from V and 13 bases from J, the gap between germline ends came to 14 bases. This CDR3 comprises 11 residues.

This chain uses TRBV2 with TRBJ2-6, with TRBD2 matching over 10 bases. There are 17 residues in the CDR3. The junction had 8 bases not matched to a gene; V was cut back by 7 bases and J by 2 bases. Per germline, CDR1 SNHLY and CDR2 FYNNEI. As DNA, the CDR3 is TGTGCCAGCAAGAAACTAGCGGGACCCGCTGGGGCCAACGTCCTGACTTTC. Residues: CASKKLAGPAGANVLTF.

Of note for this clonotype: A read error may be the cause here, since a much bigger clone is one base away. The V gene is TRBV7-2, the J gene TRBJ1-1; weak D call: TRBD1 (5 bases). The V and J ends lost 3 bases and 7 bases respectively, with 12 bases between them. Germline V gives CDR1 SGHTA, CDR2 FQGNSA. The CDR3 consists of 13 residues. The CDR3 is CASSFTRDHEAFF. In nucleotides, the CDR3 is TGTGCCAGCAGCTTTACCCGGGACCATGAAGCTTTCTTT.

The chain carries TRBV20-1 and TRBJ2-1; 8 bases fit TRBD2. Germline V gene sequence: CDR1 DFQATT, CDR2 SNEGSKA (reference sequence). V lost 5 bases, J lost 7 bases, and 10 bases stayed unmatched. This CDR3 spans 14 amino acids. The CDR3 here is CSAGVGGGWNEQFF. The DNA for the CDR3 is TGCAGTGCTGGCGTCGGGGGGGGTTGGAATGAGCAGTTCTTC.

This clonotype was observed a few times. The CDR3 bases are TGTGCCAGCCGGGAGCCTCCCACCGGGGAGCTGTTTTTT. Protein sequence: CASREPPTGELFF. The genes are TRBV7-9 and TRBJ2-2; D may be TRBD2 (6 bases). Germline loops: CDR1 SEHNR, CDR2 FQNEAQ (reference sequence). V gave up 8 bases and J gave up 4 bases, with 11 bases separating them. This CDR3 is 13 amino acids long.

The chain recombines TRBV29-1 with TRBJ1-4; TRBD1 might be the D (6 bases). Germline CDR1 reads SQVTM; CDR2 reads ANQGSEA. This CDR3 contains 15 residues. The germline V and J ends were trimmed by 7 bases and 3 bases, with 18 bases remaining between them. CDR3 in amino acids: CSARLTGRANEKLFF. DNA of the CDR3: TGCAGCGCCCGACTTACAGGGCGTGCTAATGAAAAACTGTTTTTT.

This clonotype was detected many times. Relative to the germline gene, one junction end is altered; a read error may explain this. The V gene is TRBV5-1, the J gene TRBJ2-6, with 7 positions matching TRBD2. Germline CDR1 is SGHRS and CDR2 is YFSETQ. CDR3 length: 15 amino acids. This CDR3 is CASSLGGTGANVLTF. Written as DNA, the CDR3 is TGTGCCAGCAGTTTGGGAGGGACTGGGGCCAACGTCCTGACTTTC.

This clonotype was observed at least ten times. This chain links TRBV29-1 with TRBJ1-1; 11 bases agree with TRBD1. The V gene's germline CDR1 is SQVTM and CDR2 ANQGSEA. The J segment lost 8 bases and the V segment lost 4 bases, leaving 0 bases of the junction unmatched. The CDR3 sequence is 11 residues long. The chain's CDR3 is CSVGDRGEAFF. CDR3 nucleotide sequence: TGCAGCGTTGGGGACAGGGGGGAAGCTTTCTTT.

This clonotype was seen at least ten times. The CDR3 DNA sequence: TGTGCCAGCAGCCACGTAGCGAGAGAAACCTACGAGCAGTACTTC. Protein product: CASSHVARETYEQYF. The rearrangement links TRBV3-1 to TRBJ2-7; weak D call: TRBD2 (5 bases). Trimming took off 3 bases at V and 2 bases at J, with 14 bases between the two ends. CDR3 length: 15 residues. CDR1 is LGHDT and CDR2 is YNNKEL in the germline V gene (reference sequence).

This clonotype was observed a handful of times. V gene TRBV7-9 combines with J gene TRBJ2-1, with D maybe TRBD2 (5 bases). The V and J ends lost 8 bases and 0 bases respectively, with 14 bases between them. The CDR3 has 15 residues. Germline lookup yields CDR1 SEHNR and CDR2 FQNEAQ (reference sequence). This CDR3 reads CASLERASSYNEQFF. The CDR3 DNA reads TGTGCCAGCCTCGAGAGGGCCAGCTCCTACAATGAGCAGTTCTTC.